The 3 T cell receptor beta chains below come from one sample, sequenced in a study of cytomegalovirus exposure and HLA in healthy donors. TCRdb keeps only in-frame clones here, not all; method: immunoSEQ multiplex PCR. The sample has 150,000 to 200,000 clones, around 80% seen once. Sequencing was performed on PBMCs. The receptors originated from a woman aged 30 to 39 in good health and CMV-seronegative.

The CDR3 nucleotides read TGTGCCATCAGTGAGTCGATAGGGGGCAGCTCCTACGAGCAGTACTTC. It yields the protein CAISESIGGSSYEQYF. The rearrangement uses TRBV10-3 and TRBJ2-7, with 7 bases aligning to TRBD1. CDR3 length: 16 residues. The germline V gene has CDR1 ENHRY and CDR2 SYGVKD. With 0 bases clipped from V and 0 bases from J, the junction kept 5 bases outside the gene matches.

This rearrangement joins TRBV5-1 to TRBJ2-7; 9 bases match TRBD1. There are 16 residues in the CDR3. Germline V gene sequence: CDR1 SGHRS, CDR2 YFSETQ. The trim removed 0 bases at V and 3 bases at J, leaving 7 bases unmatched. The CDR3 loop reads CASSLVVTGGNYEQYF. The DNA of the CDR3 is TGCGCCAGCAGCTTGGTTGTGACAGGGGGTAACTACGAGCAGTACTTC. The whole variable domain, remainder taken from reference TRBV5-1 and TRBJ2-7, is KAGVTQTPRYLIKTRGQQVTLSCSPISGHRSVSWYQQTPGQGLQFLFEYFSETQRNKGNFPGRFSGRQFSNSRSEMNVSTLELGDSALYLCASSLVVTGGNYEQYFGPGTRLTVT.

This chain links TRBV11-3 with TRBJ2-2; TRBD2 aligns across 15 bases. Germline lookup yields CDR1 SGHNT and CDR2 YENEEA. The CDR3 totals 15 residues. J gave up 12 bases and V 3 bases, and 5 bases lay outside the gene matches. This CDR3 is CASSLGGTSGRQLFF. Here the CDR3 DNA reads TGTGCCAGCAGCTTGGGGGGGACTAGCGGGAGGCAGCTGTTTTTT.